This TCR beta chain was sequenced during a study of blood T cells in healthy people across ages. V lost 2 bases and J lost 1; bases outside the gene matches: 6. CDR1 DFQATT and CDR2 SNEGSKA come from the germline V gene (reference sequence). The length of the CDR3 is 15 residues. For the second PCR, which ran for about 6 to 12 cycles, a sample-barcoded 5' primer and a J-beta primer mix were used. TCRdb recomputed calls from the 5' RACE reads with MiXCR, one row per CDR3 protein. The data contain 540,000 or so distinct CDR3 sequences, 27% of them seen just once; the ten biggest clones take up less than 20%.

The material sequenced was blood. The sequence was collected from an older woman in good health. V gene TRBV20-1 combines with J gene TRBJ1-2, with 8 nucleotides matching TRBD1. The CDR3 DNA is TGCAGTGCTAGACAAACTACAGGGGGTAACTATGGCTACACCTTC. It is translated as CSARQTTGGNYGYTF.